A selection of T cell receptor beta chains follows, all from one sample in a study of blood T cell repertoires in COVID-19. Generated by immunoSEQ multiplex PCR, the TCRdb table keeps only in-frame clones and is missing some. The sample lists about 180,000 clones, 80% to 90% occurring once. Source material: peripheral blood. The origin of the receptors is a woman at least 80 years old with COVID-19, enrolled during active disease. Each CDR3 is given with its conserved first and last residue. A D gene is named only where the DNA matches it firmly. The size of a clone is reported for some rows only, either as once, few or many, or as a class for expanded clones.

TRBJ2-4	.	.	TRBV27	TGTGCCAGCAGTTTATCCCGTACTAGCAGGGTTGCGTACTTC	CASSLSRTSRVAYF
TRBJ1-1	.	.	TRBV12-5	TGTGCTAGTGGTTTCTATAACAGGGAAGCTTTCTTT	CASGFYNREAFF
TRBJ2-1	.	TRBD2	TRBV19	TGTGCCAGTAGTATCAGGGCCGCGGGACTAGCAAACAATGAGCAGTTCTTC	CASSIRAAGLANNEQFF
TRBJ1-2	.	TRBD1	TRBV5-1	TGCGCCAGCAGCTTGGGACAGGGAAGCTATGGCTACACCTTC	CASSLGQGSYGYTF
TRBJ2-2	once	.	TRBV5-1	TGCGCCAGCAGCTTGAATAGCCCCGGGGAGCTGTTTTTT	CASSLNSPGELFF
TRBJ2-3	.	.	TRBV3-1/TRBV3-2	TGTGCCAGCAGCCAAGATGGGCGCGGGTGGGGTTCGGATACGCAGTATTTT	CASSQDGRGWGSDTQYF
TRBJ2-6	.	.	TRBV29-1	TGCAGCGTGTTCAAATCAGGTGCCAACGTCCTGACTTTC	CSVFKSGANVLTF
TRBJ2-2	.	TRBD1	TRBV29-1	TGCAGCGTTGAGAGACAGGGGGCGGGGACCGGGGAGCTGTTTTTT	CSVERQGAGTGELFF
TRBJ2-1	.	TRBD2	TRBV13	TGTGCCAGCAGCCCGTCACGGACTAGCGGGACGTACAATGAGCAGTTCTTC	CASSPSRTSGTYNEQFF
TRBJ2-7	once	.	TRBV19	TGTGCCAGTAGTATAGATGGCGCACAAGGGGTCTACGAGCAGTACTTC	CASSIDGAQGVYEQYF
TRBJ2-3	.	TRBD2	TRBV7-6	TGTGCCAGCAGCTTAAGCGGGGGAAGTGCAGATACGCAGTATTTT	CASSLSGGSADTQYF
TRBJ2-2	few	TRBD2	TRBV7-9	TGTGCCAGCAGCTTAGCGTTAGCGGGCGGGAACACCGGGGAGCTGTTTTTT	CASSLALAGGNTGELFF
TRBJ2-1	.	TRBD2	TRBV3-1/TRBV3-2	TGTGCCAGCAGCCAAGACCGGGTAGCGGGGCGAAGCAATGAGCAGTTCTTC	CASSQDRVAGRSNEQFF
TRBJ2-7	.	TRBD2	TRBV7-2	TGTGCCAGCAGCGCTTCTAGCGGGGGGGTCTCCTACGAGCAGTACTTC	CASSASSGGVSYEQYF
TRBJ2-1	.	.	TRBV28	TGTGCCAGCAGTTTTAGAGGCTCCTACAATGAGCAGTTCTTC	CASSFRGSYNEQFF
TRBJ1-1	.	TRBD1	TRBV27	TGTGCCAGCAGTTCAGGGACAGGGCGAACTGAAGCTTTCTTT	CASSSGTGRTEAFF
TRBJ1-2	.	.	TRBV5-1	TGCGCCAGCAGCCCGTCCGCGGGGAACTATGGCTACACCTTC	CASSPSAGNYGYTF
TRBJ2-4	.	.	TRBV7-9	TGTGCCAGCATCTCAATTACGGAGGGGGCCAAAAACATTCAGTACTTC	CASISITEGAKNIQYF
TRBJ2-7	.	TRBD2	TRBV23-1	TGCGCCCCCACAGGCAGTCCTAGCGGTTCCAACTACGAGCAGTACTTC	CAPTGSPSGSNYEQYF
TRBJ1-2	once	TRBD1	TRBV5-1	TGCGCCAGCAGCCCGGGGACAGGGGAGGCCTATGGCTACACCTTC	CASSPGTGEAYGYTF
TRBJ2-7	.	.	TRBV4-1	TGCGCCAGCAGCCCCAGATACGGGGGTTACGAGCAGTACTTC	CASSPRYGGYEQYF
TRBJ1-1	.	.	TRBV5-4	TGTGCCAGCAGCTTGGACAGAAGGATGAACACTGAAGCTTTCTTT	CASSLDRRMNTEAFF
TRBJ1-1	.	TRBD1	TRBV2	TGTGCCAGCTCAGGACAGGGGAGGAGCACTGAAGCTTTCTTT	CASSGQGRSTEAFF
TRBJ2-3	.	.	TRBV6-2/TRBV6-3	TGTGCCAGCAGTTACCTCTACACAGATACGCAGTATTTT	CASSYLYTDTQYF
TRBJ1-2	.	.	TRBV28	TGTGCCAGCGCGGGAGCTCTTTATGGCTACACCTTC	CASAGALYGYTF
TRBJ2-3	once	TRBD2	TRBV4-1	TGCGCCAGCAGCCAAGATCATGCCGGGAGGGACACAGATACGCAGTATTTT	CASSQDHAGRDTDTQYF
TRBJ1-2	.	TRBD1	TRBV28	TGTGCCAGCAGTTTGACGGGACAGTTCTATGGCTACACCTTC	CASSLTGQFYGYTF
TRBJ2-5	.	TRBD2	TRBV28	TGTGCCAGCACAAACAGACTAGCGGGAGGGACCCAGTACTTC	CASTNRLAGGTQYF
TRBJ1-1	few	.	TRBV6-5	TGTGCCAGCAAACAGGGCACTGAAGCTTTCTTT	CASKQGTEAFF
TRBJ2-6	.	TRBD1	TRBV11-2	TGTGCCAGCAGCCTCCTGGGACAGGGCTCTGGGGCCAACGTCCTGACTTTC	CASSLLGQGSGANVLTF